These 5 T cell receptor beta chains were all obtained from the same sample, sequenced in a study of T and B cells in COVID-19 patients. TRB rearrangements were amplified by multiplex PCR with BIOMED2 TRB-A/B primers. From the multiplex PCR reads, TCRdb called clonotypes with MiXCR, one entry per CDR3 protein. This repertoire shows around 3,000 distinct CDR3 sequences, around a fifth found once; its top ten account for 15% to 20%. Each TRB amplification used roughly 240-550 ng of genomic DNA from blood. Sequencing used blood. The receptors were sampled from a human donor with active COVID-19.

With respect to this clonotype: A single base separates this from a much larger clone, so it may be a read error. This sequence joins TRBV7-9 and TRBJ2-7; D might be TRBD1 (6 bases). Germline V gene lookup returns CDR1 SEHNR and CDR2 FQNEAQ (reference sequence). This CDR3 has 12 amino acids. Trimming removed 3 bases at V and 4 bases at J, with 7 bases between. The CDR3 protein is CASSFQGYEQYF. DNA for the CDR3: TGTGCCAGCAGCTTCCAGGGGTACGAGCAGTACTTC. Full variable domain (rest looked up from reference TRBV7-9 and TRBJ2-7): DTGVSQNPRHKITKRGQNVTFRCDPISEHNRLYWYRQTLGQGPEFLTYFQNEAQLEKSRLLSDRFSAERPKGSFSTLEIQRTEQGDSAMYLCASSFQGYEQYFGPGTRLTVT.

The V call is TRBV5-1, the J call TRBJ1-1; D is possibly TRBD1 (6 bases). The V end lost 0 bases, the J end lost 10 bases, and 10 bases lay between the germline ends. Germline V lookup: CDR1 SGHRS, CDR2 YFSETQ. This CDR3 is 12 amino acids long. CDR3 nucleotides: TGCGCCAGCAGCTTGGACAGGGCGGCAGCTTTCTTT. Residues: CASSLDRAAAFF.

Within the sample, this clonotype is medium-sized. This chain links TRBV6-2 or TRBV6-3 with TRBJ2-3; either TRBD1 or TRBD2 may supply D (5 bases each). The CDR3 totals 13 residues. Deletions cut 7 bases from V and 3 bases from J, with 11 bases between. Germline V gives CDR1 MNHEY, CDR2 SVGEGT. The chain's CDR3 is CASKGPLTDTQYF. The CDR3 DNA reads as TGTGCCAGCAAGGGACCTTTGACAGATACGCAGTATTTT.

V is TRBV20-1 and J is TRBJ2-1; D ambiguous. V was pared by 5 bases and J by 9 bases, with 11 bases between. Germline values: CDR1 DFQATT, CDR2 SNEGSKA (reference sequence). The CDR3 runs to 11 residues. In nucleotides, the CDR3 is TGCAGTGCTCCGAGGCGTGGTGAGCAGTTCTTC. It translates to CSAPRRGEQFF.

This clonotype qualifies as medium-sized. The gene calls are TRBV13 and TRBJ1-2, with D possibly matching TRBD1 (6 bases). Per germline, CDR1 PRHDT and CDR2 FYEKMQ (reference sequence). Deletions cut 1 base from V and 5 bases from J, with 11 bases between. The CDR3 runs 14 residues. DNA for the CDR3: TGTGCCAGCAGCTTAGTGGGGGGCGGTTATGGCTACACCTTC. It translates to CASSLVGGGYGYTF. Filled out from reference TRBV13 and TRBJ1-2, the complete variable domain reads AAGVIQSPRHLIKEKRETATLKCYPIPRHDTVYWYQQGPGQDPQFLISFYEKMQSDKGSIPDRFSAQQFSDYHSELNMSSLELGDSALYFCASSLVGGGYGYTFGSGTRLTVV.